One T cell receptor (beta chain) is described in this entry. V lost 2 bases, J lost 7 bases, and 10 bases lay in between. The CDR3 runs to 14 residues. Germline CDR1 and CDR2: SGHRS and YFSETQ. PRAID featured prominent immunodeficiency. The record originates from a study of stem cell transplantation in POMP-related autoinflammatory disease. Across the whole study: Before transplant, CD4+ T cells skewed naive and CD8+ proportions were low. Through one year post-transplant, neutrophils and platelets were 100% of graft donor origin.

The protocol was immunoSEQ multiplex PCR, while the TCRdb copy is restricted to in-frame clones and leaves out a portion. The sample has tens of thousands of clones; approximately 91% are singletons. The receptor was isolated from a human patient with POMP-related autoinflammation and immune dysregulation (PRAID). Some T cells may trace back to the graft donor. The chain has TRBV5-1 and TRBJ1-6; D is unclear. The source material was CD4+ T cells from PBMCs, sampled after stem cell transplantation. CDR3 in amino acids: CASSLRQSNSPLHF. In DNA, the CDR3 is TGCGCCAGCAGCTTAAGGCAGAGCAATTCACCCCTCCACTTT.